Sequencing of this T cell receptor (beta chain) was carried out in a study of neoadjuvant nivolumab and ipilimumab in lung cancer. General study points: Compared with tumor-adjacent uninvolved lung, resected tumors showed greater richness and clonality. Pathologic regression was not significantly tied to TCR clonality. From pretherapy to surgery, tumor richness and clonality rose with dual therapy.

Comment on this clone: Its matching antigen is unknown.

Data came from immunoSEQ multiplex PCR; TCRdb stores just in-frame clones and leaves some out. The table includes about 27,000 clones, 60% to 85% detected once. The sequenced sample was tumor tissue, obtained after neoadjuvant nivolumab, alone or with ipilimumab, at or shortly before surgery. The TCR originated in an adult with non-small cell lung cancer.

This chain's CDR3 is CASSPGLFLDTQYF. DNA for the CDR3: TGTGCCAGCAGCCCGGGACTCTTTTTGGATACGCAGTATTTT. This chain joins TRBV7-2 and TRBJ2-3, with D possibly TRBD2 on 6 matching bases. The V gene lost 5 bases and the J gene lost 6 bases, with 15 bases spanning the gap. CDR3 size: 14 residues. CDR1 and CDR2 from the germline V gene are SGHTA and FQGNSA.